Shown below are 5 T cell receptor beta chains from a single sample sequenced in a study of patients and donors after allogeneic stem cell transplantation. TCRdb re-derived calls from the RT-PCR reads in MiXCR, one entry per CDR3 protein. The data hold 90,000 to 120,000 distinct CDR3 sequences, with roughly 37% observed a single time. Sequencing used blood, either unsorted or a sorted T cell fraction (not recorded which). These receptor sequences come from a human donor who was either an allogeneic HSCT recipient or a stem cell or donor lymphocyte infusion donor (not recorded which). It is not recorded whose cells these are; they may come from a transplant donor.

This clonotype appeared a few times. V and J are TRBV20-1 and TRBJ2-2, with TRBD2 matching over 7 bases. Germline V gene data show CDR1 as DFQATT and CDR2 as SNEGSKA (reference sequence). After removal of 3 bases from V and 5 bases from J, the junction contained 9 bases not matched to a gene. This CDR3 contains 15 residues. CDR3 DNA: TGCAGTGCTAGCTTCGCGGGAGTGGAAACCGGGGAGCTGTTTTTT. It encodes CSASFAGVETGELFF.

This clonotype was observed at least ten times. The rearrangement joins TRBV7-9 to TRBJ1-6, with 7 bases matching TRBD1. The CDR3 covers 15 residues. The junction had 5 bases not matched to a gene; V was cut back by 0 bases and J by 9 bases. Germline V gene lookup returns CDR1 SEHNR and CDR2 FQNEAQ (reference sequence). The CDR3 DNA follows: TGTGCCAGCAGCTTAGCCAGGGGACAGTCTTCACCCCTCCACTTT. Translated, it gives CASSLARGQSSPLHF.

V is TRBV6-5 and J is TRBJ2-2; TRBD2 agrees at 10 bases. J gave up 4 bases and V 6 bases, and 5 bases lay outside the gene matches. The CDR3 totals 15 residues. Germline V gene data show CDR1 as MNHEY and CDR2 as SVGAGI. CDR3 DNA sequence: TGTGCCAGCAGCTCCGGGACTAGCGTCACCGGGGAGCTGTTTTTT. The encoded protein is CASSSGTSVTGELFF.

Only a few counts were recorded for this clonotype. This sequence joins TRBV12-3 or TRBV12-4 and TRBJ1-2; D gene ambiguous. The V gene lost 3 bases and the J gene lost 0 bases, with 14 bases spanning the gap. CDR3 size: 16 residues. CDR3 nucleotide sequence: TGTGCCAGCAGTTTGGCGGGCTCGGGCTCTAACTATGGCTACACCTTC. Its translation is CASSLAGSGSNYGYTF.

The J gene is TRBJ1-1, the V gene TRBV28; 8 bases map to TRBD1. The CDR3 consists of 18 residues. The trim removed 5 bases at V and 0 bases at J, leaving 14 bases unmatched. Germline loops: CDR1 MDHEN, CDR2 SYDVKM. DNA of the CDR3: TGTGCCAGCAGTCGGTCGCGGACAGGGATTGGCATGAACACTGAAGCTTTCTTT. Protein: CASSRSRTGIGMNTEAFF.